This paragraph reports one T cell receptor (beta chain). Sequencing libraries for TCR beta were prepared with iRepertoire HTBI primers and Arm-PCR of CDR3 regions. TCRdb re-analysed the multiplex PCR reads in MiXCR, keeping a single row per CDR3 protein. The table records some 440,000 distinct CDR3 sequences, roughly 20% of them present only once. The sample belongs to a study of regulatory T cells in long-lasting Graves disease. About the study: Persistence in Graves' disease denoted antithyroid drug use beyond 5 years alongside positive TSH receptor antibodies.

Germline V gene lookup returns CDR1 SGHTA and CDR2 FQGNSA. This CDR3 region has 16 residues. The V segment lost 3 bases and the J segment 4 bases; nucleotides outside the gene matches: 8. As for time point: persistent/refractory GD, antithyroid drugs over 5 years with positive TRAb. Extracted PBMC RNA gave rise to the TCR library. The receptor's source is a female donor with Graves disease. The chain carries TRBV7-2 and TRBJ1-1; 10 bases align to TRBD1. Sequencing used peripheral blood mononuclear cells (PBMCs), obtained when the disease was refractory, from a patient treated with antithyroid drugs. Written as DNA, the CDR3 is TGTGCCAGCAGCTTCTTTCGACAGGGGGCGAGCACTGAAGCTTTCTTT. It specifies CASSFFRQGASTEAFF.